This TCR beta chain came from a study of blood T cell repertoires in COVID-19. In the study overall: Specimens from acute and convalescent COVID-19 originated in the United States, Italy and Spain. Sources were T cells, B-cell-depleted T cells, or PBMCs; the material itself was cDNA or gDNA.

Assay used: immunoSEQ multiplex PCR; TCRdb lists only in-frame clones, some missing. The sample consists of around 250,000 clones, about 82% of them appearing once. The material sequenced was peripheral blood. The receptor was derived from a man in his forties or fifties with active or convalescent COVID-19.

In DNA, the CDR3 is TGTGCCAGCAGTCTTCCCCAGGGCAGACAAGAGACCCAGTACTTC. The encoded protein is CASSLPQGRQETQYF. The chain combines TRBV28 with TRBJ2-5; D perhaps matches TRBD1 (5 bases). This CDR3 has 15 residues. Between the trimmed V and J ends, which lost 5 bases and 2 bases, there was a span of 15 bases. Germline V lookup: CDR1 MDHEN, CDR2 SYDVKM.